The clone carrying this TCR beta chain was detected once. Its antigen is unidentified. This sample stems from a study of cytomegalovirus exposure and HLA in healthy donors. Study observations and caveats: The study labeled under 200 TCR beta chains cytomegalovirus-associated. The records held CMV serostatus as the only immune exposure information.

The PCR employed 60 Vbeta primers together with 13 Jbeta primers. Only in-frame clones appear in the TCRdb table, and some are missing; sequencing was by immunoSEQ multiplex PCR. Among about 52,000 clones, around 62% were seen once, and the ten largest hold 10% to 15%. CDR1 is WSHSY, CDR2 SAAADI, per germline. The CDR3 totals 13 residues. The V end lost 7 bases, the J end lost 2 bases, and 12 bases lay between the germline ends. V and J are TRBV10-2 and TRBJ2-7, with TRBD1 as a possible D gene (7 bases). This sequence originates from a human donor in good health. Sequenced: PBMCs. The chain's CDR3 is CASTEGATYEQYF. The CDR3, as DNA: TGCGCCAGCACGGAGGGGGCAACCTACGAGCAGTACTTC.